This T cell receptor (beta chain) was captured in a study of CD8 T cell repertoires and HIV-1 epitope variants. Looking at the study overall: Controls were a CMV, EBV and flu peptide pool, Ebola AY9 negative control, and no-peptide well.

Assay used: immunoSEQ multiplex PCR; TCRdb lists only in-frame clones, some missing. The data contain roughly 5,400 clones, around 71% of them seen just once; the ten biggest clones take up roughly two fifths. This CDR3 has 14 amino acids. With 5 bases clipped from V and 4 bases from J, the junction kept 6 bases outside the gene matches. Per germline, CDR1 SQVTM and CDR2 ANQGSEA. Note on this clone: Its antigen is undetermined.

The clonotype comes from a male donor with HIV. This chain connects TRBV29-1 to TRBJ2-3; 10 positions agree with TRBD2. The sequenced sample was cultured CD8+ T cells derived from PBMCs. The CDR3 loop reads CSVSLAGAADTQYF. The CDR3, as DNA: TGCAGCGTTTCCCTAGCGGGAGCAGCAGATACGCAGTATTTT.